This T cell receptor (beta chain) is drawn from a study of regulatory T cells in long-lasting Graves disease. Sequencing libraries for TCR beta were prepared with iRepertoire HTBI primers and Arm-PCR of CDR3 regions. Via MiXCR, TCRdb re-called the multiplex PCR reads, giving one row per CDR3 protein. The sample contains about 620,000 distinct CDR3 sequences, around 15% of which appear only once. This clonotype was seen at least ten times. Time point here: newly diagnosed GD, antithyroid drugs for less than 3 months. PBMC RNA was the source of the TCR library. Germline V gives CDR1 LNHDA, CDR2 SQIVND (reference sequence). CDR3 size: 14 residues. Deletions cut 4 bases from V and 3 bases from J, with 13 bases between. These records were also assigned to another study, of T cells in Graves' hyperthyroidism and ophthalmopathy. This second study notes: Used for diagnoses were clinical symptoms, serum thyroxine and TRAb, thyroid ultrasound and orbital computed tomography. Blood shared most expanded thyroid clonotypes above 0.001.

The chain joins TRBV19 to TRBJ2-7; D may correspond to TRBD1 or TRBD2 (5 bases each). The sequencing here drew on peripheral blood mononuclear cells (PBMCs), taken at new diagnosis, from a patient treated with antithyroid drugs. The receptor's source is a woman aged 25-40 years with Graves disease. CDR3 residues: CASSTSGTSYEQYF. CDR3 bases: TGTGCCAGTAGTACCTCCGGGACCAGCTACGAGCAGTACTTC.